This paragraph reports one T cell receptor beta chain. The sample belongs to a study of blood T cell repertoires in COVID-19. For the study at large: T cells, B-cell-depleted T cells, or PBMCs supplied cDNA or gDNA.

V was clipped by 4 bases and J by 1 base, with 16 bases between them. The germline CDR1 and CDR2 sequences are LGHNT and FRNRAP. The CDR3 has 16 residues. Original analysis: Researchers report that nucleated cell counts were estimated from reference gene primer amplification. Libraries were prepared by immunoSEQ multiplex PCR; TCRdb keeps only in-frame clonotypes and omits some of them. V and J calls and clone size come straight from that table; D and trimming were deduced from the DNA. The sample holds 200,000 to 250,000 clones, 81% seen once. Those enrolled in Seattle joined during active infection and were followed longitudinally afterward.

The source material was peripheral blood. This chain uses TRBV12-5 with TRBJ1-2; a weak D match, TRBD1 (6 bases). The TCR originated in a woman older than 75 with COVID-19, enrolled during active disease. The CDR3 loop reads CASGWGGQSFNYGYTF. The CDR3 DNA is TGTGCTAGTGGTTGGGGGGGGCAAAGCTTTAACTATGGCTACACCTTC.